This TCR beta chain was sequenced in a study of CXCR3-negative and CXCR3-positive naive CD8 T cells. Study-level background: Cumulative TRB read yield was 130 million to 150 million, averaging about 1.5 +/- 0.3 million per library.

As concerns this clonotype: Its antigen is undetermined.

Germline loops: CDR1 LNHDA, CDR2 SQIVND (reference sequence). CDR3 size: 16 residues. The TRB cDNA libraries were prepared by 5' RACE with UMI labels. TCRdb reprocessed the 5' RACE reads and reports one entry per CDR3 protein, with no DNA. Its table lists around 95,000 distinct CDR3 sequences. Broader study findings: Relative to memory CD8+ cells, whose diversity was much lower, both naive subsets had comparably high diversity. CXCR3-positive naive cells had TRB CDR3s that were more hydrophobic than CXCR3-negative naive cells had.

The TCR sequence derives from a human donor in good health. Some clones in this sample may be carry-over from other donors' samples. The chain uses TRBV19 and TRBJ2-7; TCRdb lists TRBD1, though no DNA is available to test this call. Material for sequencing was naive CXCR3+ CD8+ T cells from blood. The sample's subset: CD45RO-CCR7+CD27+CD95- naive CD8+ T cells expressing CXCR3 (TNR3+). The CDR3 sequence is CASSARTGTGGFEQYF.